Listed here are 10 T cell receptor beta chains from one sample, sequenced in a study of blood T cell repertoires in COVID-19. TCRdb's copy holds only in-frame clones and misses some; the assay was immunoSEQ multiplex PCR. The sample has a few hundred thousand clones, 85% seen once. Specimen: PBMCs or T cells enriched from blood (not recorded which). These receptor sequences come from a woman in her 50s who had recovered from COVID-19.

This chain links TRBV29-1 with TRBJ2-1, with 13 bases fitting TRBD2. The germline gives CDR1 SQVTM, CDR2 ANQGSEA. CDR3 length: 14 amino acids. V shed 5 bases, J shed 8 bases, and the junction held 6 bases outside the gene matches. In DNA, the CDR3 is TGCAGCGTTTCAACTAGCGGGGGGGTGGATGAGCAGTTCTTC. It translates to CSVSTSGGVDEQFF.

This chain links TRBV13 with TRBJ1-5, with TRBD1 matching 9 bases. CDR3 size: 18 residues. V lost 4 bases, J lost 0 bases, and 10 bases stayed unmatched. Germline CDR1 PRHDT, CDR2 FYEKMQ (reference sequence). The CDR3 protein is CASSSTSGQGYSNQPQHF. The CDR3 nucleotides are TGTGCCAGCAGCTCCACCTCCGGACAGGGGTATAGCAATCAGCCCCAGCATTTT.

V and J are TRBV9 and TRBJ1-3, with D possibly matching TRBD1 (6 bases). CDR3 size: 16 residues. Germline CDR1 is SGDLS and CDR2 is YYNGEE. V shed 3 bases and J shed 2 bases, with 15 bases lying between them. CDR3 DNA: TGTGCCAGCAGCGCCGGTCACAGGGAGCCTGGAAACACCATATATTTT. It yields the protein CASSAGHREPGNTIYF.

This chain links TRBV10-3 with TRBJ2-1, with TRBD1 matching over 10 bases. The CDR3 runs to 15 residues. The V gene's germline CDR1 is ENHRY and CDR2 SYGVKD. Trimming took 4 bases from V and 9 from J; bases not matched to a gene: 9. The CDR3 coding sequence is TGTGCCATCAGTGCTCCGGGACAGGGGATTTCTGAGCAGTTCTTC. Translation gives CAISAPGQGISEQFF.

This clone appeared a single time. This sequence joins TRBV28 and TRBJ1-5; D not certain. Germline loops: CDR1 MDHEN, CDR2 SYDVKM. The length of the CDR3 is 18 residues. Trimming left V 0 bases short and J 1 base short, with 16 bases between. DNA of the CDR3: TGTGCCAGCAGTTTATGGCCTCGACAATCTTCGAGCAATCAGCCCCAGCATTTT. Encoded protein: CASSLWPRQSSSNQPQHF.

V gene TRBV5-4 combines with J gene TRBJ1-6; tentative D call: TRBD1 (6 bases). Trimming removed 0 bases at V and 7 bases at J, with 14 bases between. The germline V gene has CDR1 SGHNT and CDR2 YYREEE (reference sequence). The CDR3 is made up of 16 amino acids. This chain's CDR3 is CASSLGRDTRNSPLHF. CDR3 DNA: TGTGCCAGCAGCTTGGGCCGGGACACTAGAAATTCACCCCTCCACTTT.

For the CDR3, the DNA is TGTGCCTACTCGGGGGGCACAGATACGCAGTATTTT. Translating it yields CAYSGGTDTQYF. The chain joins TRBV30 to TRBJ2-3; D is possibly TRBD2 (6 bases). This CDR3 region has 12 residues. The germline CDR1 and CDR2 sequences are GTSNPN and SVGIG (reference sequence). The ends were cut back, 7 bases at V and 1 base at J, with 9 bases in the middle.

This chain's CDR3 is CASSEGLGLEQFF. The CDR3 bases are TGCGCCAGCAGTGAGGGTTTGGGGCTTGAGCAGTTCTTC. This chain joins TRBV10-1 and TRBJ2-1; maybe TRBD1 (5 bases). Deletions cut 2 bases from V and 9 bases from J, with 11 bases between. This CDR3 has 13 residues. Germline V gene data show CDR1 as WNHNN and CDR2 as SYGVQD (reference sequence).

The CDR3: CASSLSGGEYEQYF. The CDR3 DNA reads as TGCGCCAGCAGCTTATCGGGAGGGGAATACGAGCAGTACTTC. The chain uses TRBV5-1 and TRBJ2-7, with TRBD2 identical over 8 bases. The junction had 5 bases not matched to a gene; V was cut back by 2 bases and J by 4 bases. The CDR3 covers 14 residues. Germline V gene lookup returns CDR1 SGHRS and CDR2 YFSETQ.

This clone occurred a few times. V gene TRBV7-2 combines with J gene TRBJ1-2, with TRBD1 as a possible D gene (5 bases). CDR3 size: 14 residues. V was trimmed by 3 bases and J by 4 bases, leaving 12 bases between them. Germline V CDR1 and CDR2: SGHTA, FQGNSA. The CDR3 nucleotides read TGTGCCAGCAGCTTTGGGGGGTTTCGCTATGGCTACACCTTC. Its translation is CASSFGGFRYGYTF.